This TCR beta chain appears in the sequencing data of a study of blood T cell repertoires in COVID-19. In the original analysis: How many nucleated cells were present was estimated from reference gene primer amplification. Sequencing used immunoSEQ multiplex PCR; TCRdb keeps in-frame clones, though not all of them. Clonal size and the V and J genes are those of that table, whereas D and trimming came from the DNA. The data contain over 300,000 clones, about 82% of them singletons. This CDR3 is built from 13 residues. Trimming took 6 bases from V and 5 from J, leaving 11 bases between them. CDR1 is SGHVS and CDR2 is FNYEAQ in the germline V gene.

The rearrangement uses TRBV7-6 and TRBJ1-3, with D uncertain. The clonotype was recovered from a woman between 45 and 65 years old with acute or convalescent COVID-19. Specimen: peripheral blood. This CDR3 reads CASRPGGRNTIYF. The CDR3 DNA is TGTGCCAGCAGACCCGGAGGTCGAAACACCATATATTTT.